These 2 T cell receptor beta chains share one sample of origin, sequenced in a study of T cells after yellow fever vaccination. TCRdb passed the 5' RACE reads through MiXCR, listing each CDR3 protein once. This table holds around 530,000 distinct CDR3 sequences, 17% found once. Sequencing used PBMCs, obtained about 5 days after the first yellow fever vaccination. These TCRs come from a man between 18 and 29 years old who received the YFV17D yellow fever vaccine.

This clonotype was picked up a small number of times. V is TRBV6-5 and J is TRBJ2-7, with 15 bases aligning to TRBD2. The CDR3 runs 16 residues. V was clipped by 6 bases and J by 6 bases; unmatched bases: 9. Germline lookup yields CDR1 MNHEY and CDR2 SVGAGI. CDR3 coding DNA: TGTGCCAGCAGCTACGGACTAGCGGGGGGGCCTGTCGAGCAGTACTTC. This translates into CASSYGLAGGPVEQYF.

This sequence joins TRBV7-9 and TRBJ1-4, with 8 bases matching TRBD1. From germline, CDR1 is SEHNR and CDR2 FQNEAQ (reference sequence). The CDR3 runs to 15 residues. Losses at the gene ends were 2 bases for V and 5 bases for J; bases not matched to a gene: 4. CDR3 DNA: TGTGCCAGCAGCTTAAGGTGGACAGGGAATGAAAAACTGTTTTTT. This encodes CASSLRWTGNEKLFF.